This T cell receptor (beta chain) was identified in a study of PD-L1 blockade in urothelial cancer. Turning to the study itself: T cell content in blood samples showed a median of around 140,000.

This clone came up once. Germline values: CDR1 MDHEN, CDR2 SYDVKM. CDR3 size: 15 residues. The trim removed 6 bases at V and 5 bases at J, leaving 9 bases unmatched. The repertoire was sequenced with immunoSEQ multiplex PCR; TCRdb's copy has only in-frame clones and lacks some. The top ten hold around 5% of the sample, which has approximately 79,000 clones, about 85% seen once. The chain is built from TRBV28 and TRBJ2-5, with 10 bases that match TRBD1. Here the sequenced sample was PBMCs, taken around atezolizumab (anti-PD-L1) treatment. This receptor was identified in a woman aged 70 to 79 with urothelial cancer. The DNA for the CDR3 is TGTGCCAGCAGCCCATGGGACAGGGGAGTTGAGACCCAGTACTTC. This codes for CASSPWDRGVETQYF.